This is a list of T cell receptor beta chains from one sample in a study of STAT5B mutations in CD4+ large granular lymphocyte leukemia. Generated by immunoSEQ multiplex PCR, the TCRdb table keeps only in-frame clones and is missing some. Of under 25,000 clones listed, 74% are singletons. The sequenced sample was CD4+ T cells from blood buffy coats. These receptors were obtained from a human donor in good health. Each CDR3 is given with its conserved first and last residue. The order of the fields is D gene, clone size, V gene, J gene, CDR3 protein, CDR3 DNA. The D gene is left open where the match is weak. Clone size is stated in some rows and not others, as once, few, many or a class when expanded.

.	.	TRBV6-1	TRBJ1-5	CASNEQSNQPQHF	TGTGCCAGCAATGAACAGAGCAATCAGCCCCAGCATTTT
.	.	TRBV5-4	TRBJ1-3	CASSLAENRISGNTIYF	TGTGCCAGCAGCTTGGCCGAGAACAGGATCTCTGGAAACACCATATATTTT
TRBD2	.	TRBV28	TRBJ2-1	CASGRRLAGDYNEQFF	TGTGCCAGCGGTCGACGACTAGCGGGAGACTACAATGAGCAGTTCTTC
TRBD2	.	TRBV11-2	TRBJ2-1	CSGRSGNEQFF	TGTAGCGGGAGGTCGGGCAATGAGCAGTTCTTC
.	.	TRBV4-3	TRBJ2-1	CASSQDRGAWVRPDEQFF	TGCGCCAGCAGCCAAGATAGGGGGGCCTGGGTCCGGCCGGATGAGCAGTTCTTC
TRBD1	.	TRBV7-2	TRBJ2-2	CASSSTMTGEAFFGELFF	TGTGCCAGCAGCTCGACTATGACAGGGGAGGCGTTTTTCGGGGAGCTGTTTTTT
.	once	TRBV5-1	TRBJ2-5	CASSSYQGQETQYF	TGCGCCAGCAGCTCTTACCAGGGGCAAGAGACCCAGTACTTC
.	.	TRBV4-2	TRBJ1-1	CASSAALTWGAFAEAFF	TGTGCCAGCAGCGCCGCATTAACCTGGGGGGCGTTCGCTGAAGCTTTCTTT
TRBD1	.	TRBV9	TRBJ1-1	CASSVDPQGQGRNSF	TGTGCCAGCAGCGTAGACCCCCAGGGACAGGGTCGAAATTCGTTT
.	.	TRBV30	TRBJ2-5	CAWSVSDQETQYF	TGTGCCTGGAGTGTTAGCGACCAGGAGACCCAGTACTTC
.	few	TRBV28	TRBJ1-4	CASSFRLVRKLFF	TGTGCCAGCAGTTTTAGGTTGGTGCGGAAACTGTTTTTT
.	.	TRBV7-3	TRBJ2-1	CASSPGRGSYNEQFF	TGTGCCAGCAGCCCAGGCCGGGGCTCCTACAATGAGCAGTTCTTC
.	.	TRBV7-2	TRBJ1-4	CASSVGGAYVEKLFF	TGTGCCAGCAGCGTGGGGGGGGCCTACGTGGAAAAACTGTTTTTT
.	once	TRBV19	TRBJ2-3	CASSILPGGTDTQYF	TGTGCCAGTAGTATCCTTCCAGGAGGCACAGATACGCAGTATTTT
TRBD1	few	TRBV6-1	TRBJ1-4	CASTRTGGRKLFF	TGTGCCAGCACCAGGACAGGGGGGAGAAAACTGTTTTTT
TRBD1	.	TRBV29-1	TRBJ2-7	CSVVRTGGAEQYF	TGCAGCGTTGTTCGGACAGGGGGCGCCGAGCAGTACTTC
TRBD2	.	TRBV7-8	TRBJ2-1	CASSPGGGGGEQFF	TGTGCCAGCAGCCCCGGTGGGGGGGGAGGGGAGCAGTTCTTC
.	once	TRBV29-1	TRBJ2-1	CSVEDPLVNEQFF	TGCAGCGTTGAGGATCCGTTGGTGAATGAGCAGTTCTTC
.	.	TRBV18	TRBJ2-1	CASSPRAGRSYNEQFF	TGTGCCAGCTCACCACGAGCAGGGAGATCCTACAATGAGCAGTTCTTC
.	.	TRBV6-1	TRBJ2-3	CASSEVYGARGTQYF	TGTGCCAGCAGTGAAGTTTACGGGGCCAGAGGTACGCAGTATTTT
TRBD1	.	TRBV25-1	TRBJ1-4	CASSTYRGLEEKLFF	TGTGCCAGCAGTACTTACAGGGGGCTGGAAGAAAAACTGTTTTTT
TRBD2	.	TRBV11-2	TRBJ2-1	CASSFSGYNEQFF	TGTGCCAGCAGCTTTAGCGGGTACAATGAGCAGTTCTTC
.	few	TRBV27	TRBJ1-1	CASSTHRDLNTEAFF	TGTGCCAGCAGTACCCACAGGGACTTGAACACTGAAGCTTTCTTT
TRBD2	.	TRBV30	TRBJ2-7	CAWSPPPGGREYF	TGTGCCTGGAGTCCACCTCCGGGGGGGCGGGAGTACTTC
.	.	TRBV9	TRBJ2-3	CASSVGDTQYF	TGTGCCAGCAGCGTGGGGGATACGCAGTATTTT
TRBD2	.	TRBV5-5	TRBJ2-5	CASSSLRGGGGQETQYF	TGTGCCAGCAGCTCCTTACGGGGGGGCGGGGGACAAGAGACCCAGTACTTC
.	once	TRBV4-3	TRBJ1-2	CASSQAGYGYTF	TGCGCCAGCAGCCAAGCAGGGTATGGCTACACCTTC
TRBD2	.	TRBV5-1	TRBJ2-3	CASSLGLAGGTDTQYF	TGCGCCAGCAGCTTGGGACTAGCGGGGGGGACAGATACGCAGTATTTT
.	.	TRBV4-3	TRBJ1-1	CASSQGGGRQAFF	TGCGCCAGCAGCCAAGGGGGGGGGCGACAGGCTTTCTTT
.	.	TRBV7-2	TRBJ2-2	CASSLGGSAGELFF	TGTGCCAGCAGCTTAGGCGGATCAGCCGGGGAGCTGTTTTTT
.	.	TRBV5-1	TRBJ2-5	CASSGTGQETQYF	TGCGCCAGCAGCGGAACAGGGCAAGAGACCCAGTACTTC
TRBD2	.	TRBV7-6	TRBJ2-2	CASSPLTSSRTGELFF	TGTGCCAGCAGCCCGCTGACTAGCAGCCGCACCGGGGAGCTGTTTTTT
.	.	TRBV2	TRBJ1-2	CASSEKGYGYTF	TGTGCCAGCAGTGAAAAAGGTTATGGCTACACCTTC
.	.	TRBV7-3	TRBJ2-5	CASSLQGWETQYF	TGTGCCAGCAGCTTACAGGGTTGGGAGACCCAGTACTTC
TRBD1	.	TRBV18	TRBJ1-4	CASSRDRVASNEKLFF	TGTGCCAGCTCACGTGACAGGGTGGCTTCTAATGAAAAACTGTTTTTT
.	.	TRBV6-1	TRBJ1-2	CASSGLDTSYGYTF	TGTGCCAGCAGTGGGTTGGACACCTCCTATGGCTACACCTTC
.	few	TRBV6-6	TRBJ1-6	CASRRDNSGPLHF	TGTGCCAGCAGAAGGGACAATTCGGGGCCCCTCCACTTT
TRBD2	.	TRBV5-6	TRBJ2-3	CASLWGGKGLSTDTQYF	TGTGCCAGCCTTTGGGGGGGTAAGGGACTGAGCACAGATACGCAGTATTTT
.	.	TRBV4-3	TRBJ1-4	CASSQDRRGEKLFF	TGCGCCAGCAGCCAAGATCGGCGGGGTGAAAAACTGTTTTTT
.	.	TRBV11-2	TRBJ1-6	CASSLVSGYNSPLHF	TGTGCCAGCAGCTTAGTCTCAGGGTATAATTCACCCCTCCACTTT
.	few	TRBV5-4	TRBJ1-1	CASSLEVNAEAFF	TGTGCCAGCAGCTTGGAAGTTAATGCTGAAGCTTTCTTT